This T cell receptor (beta chain) appears in the sequencing data of a study of T cells in tuberculosis. On the study more broadly: CD1B tetramers identified T cells specific for mycobacterial lipid GMM.

Time point: new active TB diagnosis, blood taken before or within 7 days of starting treatment. To note about this clone: Its antigen is currently unknown.

Profiled with immunoSEQ multiplex PCR; TCRdb holds only in-frame clones, not every one. Of tens of thousands of clones in the sample, approximately 94% were seen once. Overall study findings and caveats: GMM-specific TCRs were nearer to active tuberculosis alpha repertoires, suggesting expansion.

Germline CDR1 and CDR2: SGHNT and YYREEE (reference sequence). CDR3 length equals 16 residues. V lost 1 base to trimming and J lost 0 bases, with 13 bases between them. This TCR derives from an adult with tuberculosis. This chain links TRBV5-4 with TRBJ1-2; a possible D gene is TRBD1 (5 bases). Specimen: PBMCs, collected at tuberculosis diagnosis. CDR3 in DNA: TGTGCCAGCAGCTTGCTACGGCCGGGGGCTAACTATGGCTACACCTTC. It specifies CASSLLRPGANYGYTF.